Presented here are 32 T cell receptor beta chains from one specimen sequenced in a study of blood T cell repertoires in COVID-19. Assay used: immunoSEQ multiplex PCR; TCRdb lists only in-frame clones, some missing. The table includes tens of thousands of clones, 81% detected once. Material: peripheral blood. These receptors were collected from a man at least 80 years old with active or convalescent COVID-19.

The chain employs TRBV15 and TRBJ1-4; no clear D gene. CDR1 and CDR2 (germline): LNHNV, YYDKDF (reference sequence). The V end lost 3 bases, the J end lost 8 bases, and 10 bases lay between the germline ends. This CDR3 is 13 amino acids long. CDR3 nucleotide sequence: TGTGCCACCAGCAGCCGGAGGCTAGAAAAACTGTTTTTT. Amino acid sequence: CATSSRRLEKLFF.

V and J are TRBV4-1 and TRBJ1-1; D is unclear. The CDR3 extends over 17 amino acids. V was shortened by 1 base and J by 0 bases, with 15 bases between the two germline ends. Germline loops: CDR1 MGHRA, CDR2 YSYEKL. The CDR3 region is CASSQARDRSMNTEAFF. The CDR3 nucleotides are TGCGCCAGCAGCCAAGCACGGGATCGAAGCATGAACACTGAAGCTTTCTTT.

The V and J genes are TRBV5-1 and TRBJ2-1, with TRBD1 identical over 9 bases. Looked up from germline, CDR1 is SGHRS and CDR2 is YFSETQ. The CDR3 is 14 amino acids. The V and J ends lost 5 bases and 5 bases, in that order; junction bases with no gene match: 5. The CDR3 sequence is CASSPGTGHNEQFF. The DNA for the CDR3 is TGCGCCAGCAGTCCCGGGACAGGGCACAATGAGCAGTTCTTC.

This chain connects TRBV19 to TRBJ2-6, with D tentatively TRBD1 (6 bases). Per the germline V gene, CDR1 is LNHDA and CDR2 is SQIVND (reference sequence). V lost 8 bases, J lost 2 bases, and 10 bases lay in between. The CDR3 runs to 14 residues. For the CDR3, the DNA is TGTGCCAGTGATGGGGGCGCTGGGGCCAACGTCCTGACTTTC. Amino acid sequence: CASDGGAGANVLTF.

This clone occurred a few times. The chain is built from TRBV28 and TRBJ1-1; D perhaps matches TRBD1 (5 bases). V shed 3 bases and J shed 3 bases, with 17 bases lying between them. The CDR3 has 16 amino acids. Germline V gene data show CDR1 as MDHEN and CDR2 as SYDVKM. The CDR3 DNA is TGTGCCAGCAGTTTGTGGCAGGGTAGGATGGACACTGAAGCTTTCTTT. Its protein is CASSLWQGRMDTEAFF.

V is TRBV6-1 and J is TRBJ1-5, with 7 bases that match TRBD1. The CDR3 consists of 17 residues. Looked up from germline, CDR1 is MNHNS and CDR2 is SASEGT. After removal of 1 base from V and 4 bases from J, the junction contained 10 bases not matched to a gene. The CDR3 coding sequence is TGTGCCAGCAGTGAAGTGCTCCAGACAGGGACTAATCAGCCCCAGCATTTT. Translation gives CASSEVLQTGTNQPQHF.

The chain has TRBV9 and TRBJ2-3; TRBD2 might be the D (5 bases). Germline lookup yields CDR1 SGDLS and CDR2 YYNGEE. The CDR3 has 14 residues. V lost 4 bases to trimming and J lost 0 bases, with 9 bases between them. The CDR3 DNA reads as TGTGCCAGCAGCCCCCGGACTAGCACAGATACGCAGTATTTT. This encodes CASSPRTSTDTQYF.

The CDR3 nucleotides are TGTGCCTGGAGTGTACACTCGGGGAATGGCTACACCTTC. Protein sequence: CAWSVHSGNGYTF. J is TRBJ1-2 and V is TRBV30; unclear D gene. V lost 0 bases to trimming and J lost 6 bases, with 11 bases between them. CDR3 length equals 13 residues. Germline V CDR1 and CDR2: GTSNPN, SVGIG (reference sequence).

As DNA, the CDR3 is TGTGCCAGCAGGCCCGACGGGAACTCTGGAAACACCATATATTTT. Protein sequence: CASRPDGNSGNTIYF. The J gene is TRBJ1-3, the V gene TRBV7-2, with D uncertain. Looked up from germline, CDR1 is SGHTA and CDR2 is FQGNSA. V was clipped by 6 bases and J by 0 bases, with 12 bases between them. The CDR3 is made up of 15 amino acids. The full variable domain, completed using reference TRBV7-2 and TRBJ1-3, is GAGVSQSPSNKVTEKGKDVELRCDPISGHTALYWYRQSLGQGLEFLIYFQGNSAPDKSGLPSDRFSAERTGGSVSTLTIQRTQQEDSAVYLCASRPDGNSGNTIYFGEGSWLTVV.

This chain connects TRBV5-6 to TRBJ2-5; 9 bases are a match to TRBD1. This CDR3 has 17 amino acids. J lost 4 bases, V lost 0 bases, and 10 bases had no gene match. Germline loops: CDR1 SGHDT, CDR2 YYEEEE. The CDR3 protein is CASSLGVGQGSIETQYF. In DNA form, the CDR3 reads TGTGCCAGCAGCTTGGGGGTCGGACAGGGGAGTATAGAGACCCAGTACTTC.

This chain connects TRBV6-6 to TRBJ1-5; 7 bases match TRBD1. Germline CDR1 reads MNHNY; CDR2 reads SVGAGI (reference sequence). The CDR3 has 16 residues. J was trimmed by 0 bases and V by 5 bases; bases with no gene match: 7. This CDR3 is CASSRTGAYSNQPQHF. CDR3 nucleotide sequence: TGTGCCAGCAGTCGAACAGGGGCCTATAGCAATCAGCCCCAGCATTTT.

The chain couples TRBV6-5 to TRBJ1-2; D ambiguous. V lost 4 bases and J 7 bases, leaving 16 bases between the germline ends. Germline values: CDR1 MNHEY, CDR2 SVGAGI. The CDR3 loop spans 14 amino acids. CDR3 nucleotides: TGTGCCAGCAGTTTGGGCCCGTACCTGGGTGGCTACACCTTC. Its protein is CASSLGPYLGGYTF.

The V call is TRBV7-2, the J call TRBJ2-7; 11 bases fit TRBD2. From germline, CDR1 is SGHTA and CDR2 FQGNSA. V lost 3 bases, J lost 4 bases, and 5 bases stayed unmatched. The length of the CDR3 is 15 residues. CDR3 in amino acids: CASSFSGGASYEQYF. CDR3 bases: TGTGCCAGCAGCTTTAGCGGGGGGGCTTCTTACGAGCAGTACTTC.

CDR3 nucleotide sequence: TGTGCCAGCAGTACCCTACCGACAGGGCTGAATACTTCACCCCTCCACTTT. Encoded protein: CASSTLPTGLNTSPLHF. The J gene is TRBJ1-6, the V gene TRBV28; 7 bases fit TRBD1. Looked up from germline, CDR1 is MDHEN and CDR2 is SYDVKM. This CDR3 region has 17 residues. J lost 9 bases, V lost 5 bases, and 16 bases had no gene match.

This clone has just one count. The chain employs TRBV6-5 and TRBJ1-1, with D unresolved. There are 14 residues in the CDR3. Germline CDR1 is MNHEY and CDR2 is SVGAGI. V was cut by 1 base and J by 1 base, with 7 bases left in between. This chain's CDR3 is CASSYLRENTEAFF. CDR3 coding DNA: TGTGCCAGCAGTTACTTAAGAGAGAACACTGAAGCTTTCTTT.

This clone was recorded once. V is TRBV19 and J is TRBJ2-1; tentative D call: TRBD2 (5 bases). V was cut by 3 bases and J by 9 bases, with 15 bases left in between. From germline, CDR1 is LNHDA and CDR2 SQIVND (reference sequence). The CDR3 runs 14 residues. CDR3: CASSMAREDPEQFF. CDR3 bases: TGTGCCAGTAGTATGGCGAGGGAAGACCCTGAGCAGTTCTTC.

The chain employs TRBV18 and TRBJ1-2; a possible D gene is TRBD1 (6 bases). The CDR3 loop spans 14 amino acids. V was cut by 2 bases and J by 2 bases, with 9 bases left in between. Germline CDR1 is KGHSH and CDR2 is LQKENI. Written as DNA, the CDR3 is TGTGCCAGCTCACCATATACAGGGAACTATGGCTACACCTTC. Its translation is CASSPYTGNYGYTF.

The rearrangement links TRBV30 to TRBJ2-2; D possibly corresponds to TRBD2 (7 bases). In germline, CDR1 is GTSNPN, CDR2 SVGIG (reference sequence). There are 15 residues in the CDR3. With 2 bases removed from V and 2 bases from J, the gap between germline ends came to 12 bases. The CDR3 region is CAWSRRGANTGELFF. DNA of the CDR3: TGTGCCTGGAGTCGACGGGGGGCTAACACCGGGGAGCTGTTTTTT.

J is TRBJ1-1 and V is TRBV5-4; TRBD1 is a possible D gene (5 bases). From germline, CDR1 is SGHNT and CDR2 YYREEE (reference sequence). This CDR3 comprises 15 residues. Trimming removed 0 bases at V and 4 bases at J, with 13 bases between. This CDR3 is CASSLGSPGGTEAFF. CDR3 nucleotide sequence: TGTGCCAGCAGCTTGGGGTCCCCCGGGGGCACTGAAGCTTTCTTT.

This clone was found once. The chain carries TRBV19 and TRBJ1-5, with 9 bases fitting TRBD1. Unmatched junction bases numbered 2, after V lost 6 bases and J lost 2 bases. This CDR3 region has 14 residues. Looked up from germline, CDR1 is LNHDA and CDR2 is SQIVND (reference sequence). The CDR3 region has the DNA TGTGCCAGTAGACAGGGGGCTGGCAATCAGCCCCAGCATTTT. This sequence encodes CASRQGAGNQPQHF.

The CDR3 loop is CASSYNSFFYGYTF. The CDR3 DNA reads as TGTGCCAGCAGTTACAACAGTTTTTTCTATGGCTACACCTTC. This rearrangement joins TRBV6-5 to TRBJ1-2; the D is unclear. This CDR3 comprises 14 residues. CDR1 is MNHEY, CDR2 SVGAGI, per germline. The ends were cut back, 2 bases at V and 4 bases at J, with 11 bases in the middle.

This sequence joins TRBV2 and TRBJ1-5, with 9 bases lining up with TRBD1. The germline gives CDR1 SNHLY, CDR2 FYNNEI. V shed 6 bases and J 7 bases; nucleotides not matched to a gene: 10. The CDR3 covers 15 residues. CDR3 protein: CASSQGQGEGQPQHF. Written as DNA, the CDR3 is TGTGCCAGCAGCCAGGGACAGGGAGAAGGGCAGCCCCAGCATTTT.

The CDR3 loop is CASSLTVDNSPLHF. In DNA, the CDR3 is TGCGCCAGCAGCTTGACAGTAGATAATTCACCCCTCCACTTT. The chain combines TRBV5-1 with TRBJ1-6; D not certain. Trimming shortened V by 1 base and J by 5 bases, and 7 bases separated the two germline ends. Germline V lookup: CDR1 SGHRS, CDR2 YFSETQ. There are 14 residues in the CDR3.

This clone showed up just once. This chain uses TRBV6-4 with TRBJ2-2, with D tentatively TRBD1 (6 bases). Per germline, CDR1 MRHNA and CDR2 SNTAGT. The CDR3 runs 13 residues. The ends were cut back, 5 bases at V and 5 bases at J, with 9 bases in the middle. CDR3 loop: CASSTGQTGELFF. The CDR3 DNA follows: TGTGCCAGCAGTACAGGACAGACCGGGGAGCTGTTTTTT.

The rearrangement joins TRBV5-1 to TRBJ1-1; D is unresolved. The CDR3 is 12 residues long. Germline V gives CDR1 SGHRS, CDR2 YFSETQ. Trimming stripped 0 bases from V and 5 bases from J, with 5 bases between. CDR3 protein: CASSLGATEAFF. The CDR3 nucleotides read TGCGCCAGCAGCTTGGGCGCAACTGAAGCTTTCTTT.

V is TRBV7-3 and J is TRBJ2-2; TRBD2 matches 7 bases. Germline values: CDR1 SGHTA, CDR2 FQGTGA. CDR3 length equals 16 residues. Germline trimming cut 2 bases from V and 1 base from J; bases unmatched to any gene: 4. CDR3 loop: CASSLFGGMNTGELFF. CDR3 in DNA: TGTGCCAGCAGCTTATTCGGGGGGATGAACACCGGGGAGCTGTTTTTT.

This clone was seen only once. This chain uses TRBV7-9 with TRBJ2-1, with TRBD2 matching over 10 bases. The V and J ends lost 2 bases and 7 bases, in that order; junction bases with no gene match: 8. The CDR3 totals 16 residues. Germline V gene sequence: CDR1 SEHNR, CDR2 FQNEAQ (reference sequence). The chain's CDR3 is CASSLNLAGEDNEQFF. The CDR3 DNA follows: TGTGCCAGCAGCTTAAATCTAGCGGGGGAGGATAATGAGCAGTTCTTC. The full variable domain, in which reference TRBV7-9 and TRBJ2-1 provide the parts outside the CDR3, is DTGVSQNPRHKITKRGQNVTFRCDPISEHNRLYWYRQTLGQGPEFLTYFQNEAQLEKSRLLSDRFSAERPKGSFSTLEIQRTEQGDSAMYLCASSLNLAGEDNEQFFGPGTRLTVL.

J is TRBJ2-2 and V is TRBV30; D might be TRBD2 (5 bases). V gave up 0 bases and J gave up 4 bases, with 9 bases separating them. The CDR3 is 14 residues long. CDR1 is GTSNPN and CDR2 is SVGIG in the germline V gene (reference sequence). The CDR3 reads CAWSVLGVTGELFF. The CDR3 DNA follows: TGTGCCTGGAGTGTCCTCGGGGTCACCGGGGAGCTGTTTTTT.

This rearrangement joins TRBV27 to TRBJ1-2; D is uncertain. Germline V gene sequence: CDR1 MNHEY, CDR2 SMNVEV (reference sequence). The V end was cut by 10 bases, the J end by 3 bases, with 15 bases between. CDR3 length equals 13 residues. For the CDR3, the DNA is TGTGCCACCAGCGGCTACCGGGACTATGGCTACACCTTC. This translates into CATSGYRDYGYTF.

This clone has a single count. This chain connects TRBV11-2 to TRBJ1-2; the D gene is possibly TRBD1 (5 bases). Germline V lookup: CDR1 SGHAT, CDR2 FQNNGV. The CDR3 covers 14 residues. V gave up 3 bases and J gave up 5 bases, with 13 bases separating them. The CDR3, as DNA: TGTGCCAGCAGCTTCGGGAGGGACGTATATGGCTACACCTTC. Its protein is CASSFGRDVYGYTF.

The chain is built from TRBV28 and TRBJ1-2; weak D call: TRBD1 (5 bases). V was pared by 10 bases and J by 8 bases, with 23 bases between. Germline V gene sequence: CDR1 MDHEN, CDR2 SYDVKM. This CDR3 spans 14 amino acids. This CDR3 is CATRERGRPEGYTF. The CDR3 DNA sequence: TGTGCCACCAGGGAGCGGGGACGACCGGAAGGCTACACCTTC.

This chain joins TRBV28 and TRBJ2-5, with D possibly matching TRBD1 (5 bases). Trimming removed 3 bases from V and 5 bases from J, with 10 bases in between. The CDR3 has 13 residues. Germline CDR1 reads MDHEN; CDR2 reads SYDVKM. CDR3 coding DNA: TGTGCCAGCAGTTTTCAGGGCTTCGAGACCCAGTACTTC. It is translated as CASSFQGFETQYF.